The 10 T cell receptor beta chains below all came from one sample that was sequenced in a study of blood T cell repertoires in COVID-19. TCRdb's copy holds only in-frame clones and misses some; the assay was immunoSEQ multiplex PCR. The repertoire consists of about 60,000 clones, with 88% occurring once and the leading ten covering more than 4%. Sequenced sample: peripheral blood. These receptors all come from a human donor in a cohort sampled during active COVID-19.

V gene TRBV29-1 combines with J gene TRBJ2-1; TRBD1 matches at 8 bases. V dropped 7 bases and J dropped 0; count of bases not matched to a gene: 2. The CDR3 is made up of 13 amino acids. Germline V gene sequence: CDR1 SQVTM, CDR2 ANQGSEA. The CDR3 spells CSADRGSYNEQFF. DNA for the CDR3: TGCAGCGCCGACAGGGGCTCCTACAATGAGCAGTTCTTC.

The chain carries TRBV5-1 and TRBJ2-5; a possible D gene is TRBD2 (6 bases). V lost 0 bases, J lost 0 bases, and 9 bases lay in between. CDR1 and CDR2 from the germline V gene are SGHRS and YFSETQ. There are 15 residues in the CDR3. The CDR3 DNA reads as TGCGCCAGCAGCTTGGTTGGGGACTACCAAGAGACCCAGTACTTC. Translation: CASSLVGDYQETQYF. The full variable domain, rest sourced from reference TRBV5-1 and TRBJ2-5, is KAGVTQTPRYLIKTRGQQVTLSCSPISGHRSVSWYQQTPGQGLQFLFEYFSETQRNKGNFPGRFSGRQFSNSRSEMNVSTLELGDSALYLCASSLVGDYQETQYFGPGTRLLVL.

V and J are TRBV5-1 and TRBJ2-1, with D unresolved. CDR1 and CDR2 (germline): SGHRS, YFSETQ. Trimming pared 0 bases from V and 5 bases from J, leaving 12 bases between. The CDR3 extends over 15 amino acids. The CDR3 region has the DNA TGCGCCAGCAGCTTGGCCCCCGGAGACCACAATGAGCAGTTCTTC. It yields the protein CASSLAPGDHNEQFF.

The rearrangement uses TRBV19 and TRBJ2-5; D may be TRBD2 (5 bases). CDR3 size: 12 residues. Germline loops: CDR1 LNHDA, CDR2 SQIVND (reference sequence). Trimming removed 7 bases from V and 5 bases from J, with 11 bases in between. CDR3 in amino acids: CASNFPGETQYF. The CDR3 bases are TGTGCCAGTAACTTTCCGGGGGAGACCCAGTACTTC.

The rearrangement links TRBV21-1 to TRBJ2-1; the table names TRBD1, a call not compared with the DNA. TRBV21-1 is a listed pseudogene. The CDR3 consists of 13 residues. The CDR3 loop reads CASLTGGYNEQFF. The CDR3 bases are TGTGCCAGCCTAACAGGGGGCTACAATGAGCAGTTCTTC.

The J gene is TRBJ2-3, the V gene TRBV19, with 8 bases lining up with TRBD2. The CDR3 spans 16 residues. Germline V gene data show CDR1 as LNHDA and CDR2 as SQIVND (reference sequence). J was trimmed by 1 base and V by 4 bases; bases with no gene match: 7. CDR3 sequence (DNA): TGTGCCAGTAGTACATCCGGACTAGCACGCACAGATACGCAGTATTTT. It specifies CASSTSGLARTDTQYF. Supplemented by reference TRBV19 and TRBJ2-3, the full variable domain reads DGGITQSPKYLFRKEGQNVTLSCEQNLNHDAMYWYRQDPGQGLRLIYYSQIVNDFQKGDIAEGYSVSREKKESFPLTVTSAQKNPTAFYLCASSTSGLARTDTQYFGPGTRLTVL.

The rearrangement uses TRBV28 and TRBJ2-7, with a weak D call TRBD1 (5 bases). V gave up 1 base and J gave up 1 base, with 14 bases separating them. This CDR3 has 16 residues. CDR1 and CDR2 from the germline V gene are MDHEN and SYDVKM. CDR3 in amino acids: CASSLYRPSFSYEQYF. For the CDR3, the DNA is TGTGCCAGCAGTTTATACAGGCCATCTTTTTCCTACGAGCAGTACTTC.

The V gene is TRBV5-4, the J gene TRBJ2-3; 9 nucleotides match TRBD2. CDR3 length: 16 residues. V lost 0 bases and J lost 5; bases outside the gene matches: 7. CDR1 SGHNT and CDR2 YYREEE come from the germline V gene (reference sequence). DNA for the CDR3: TGTGCCAGCAGCTTGGCAGCGGGGGGAAAGGTAGATACGCAGTATTTT. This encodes CASSLAAGGKVDTQYF.

As DNA, the CDR3 is TGCGCCAGCAGCCACCCGTACAATGAGCAGTTCTTC. This sequence encodes CASSHPYNEQFF. This chain connects TRBV4-1 to TRBJ2-1, with D uncertain. The V end was cut by 3 bases, the J end by 4 bases, with 4 bases between. The CDR3 consists of 12 residues. Germline CDR1 MGHRA, CDR2 YSYEKL.

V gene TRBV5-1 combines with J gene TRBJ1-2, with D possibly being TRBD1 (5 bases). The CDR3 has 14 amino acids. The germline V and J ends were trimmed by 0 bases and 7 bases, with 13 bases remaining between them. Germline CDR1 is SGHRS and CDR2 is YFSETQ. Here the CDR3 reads CASSLAWQGSGYTF. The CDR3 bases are TGCGCCAGCAGCTTGGCCTGGCAGGGAAGTGGCTACACCTTC.